The clone carrying this T cell receptor (beta chain) was seen ten or more times. Its specificity is not known. Each cDNA molecule carried a unique molecular identifier. TCRdb passed the 5' RACE reads through MiXCR, listing each CDR3 protein once. This table has 60,000 to 90,000 distinct CDR3 sequences, roughly 9.6% appearing once. The data originate from a study of early T cells in non-severe SARS-CoV-2 infection. Study at large: Bulk RNA taken from unsorted whole blood was sequenced, leaving chains unpaired. Whole-study findings and limits: Matching results from VDJdb favored anti-spike CD8 responses, leaving private and CD4 specificities undetected.

What was sequenced was whole blood. This sequence originates from an adult who was a healthcare worker with PCR-confirmed SARS-CoV-2 infection or an uninfected control (not recorded which).

This chain's CDR3 is CASSQDGGVEYNEQFF. The DNA of the CDR3 is TGTGCCAGCAGCCAAGATGGGGGGGTGGAATACAATGAGCAGTTCTTC. The chain uses TRBV3-1 and TRBJ2-1; TRBD2 aligns across 7 bases. V dropped 0 bases and J dropped 4; count of bases not matched to a gene: 6. This CDR3 contains 16 residues. The germline gives CDR1 LGHDT, CDR2 YNNKEL (reference sequence).